The present T cell receptor (beta chain) was sequenced within a study of cytomegalovirus exposure and HLA in healthy donors listed by TCRdb under 2017. For the wider study: In an earlier analysis of several hundred of the donors, approximately 300 Gb of sequence data and approximately 120 million unique TCR beta sequences from approximately 180 million T cells were reported. Roughly 300 gigabases of sequencing data and some 85 million unique TCR sequences were included in an early release covering several hundred HLA-typed donors. The genetic ancestry cluster associated with self-reported Caucasian donors included around 76% of the 300 to 400 genotyped donors. The aim of the study was to test whether cataloging public T cell receptors could identify signatures of past pathogen exposure. The T cell repertoires of roughly 660 subjects were profiled by immunosequencing and related to cytomegalovirus serostatus. A separate validation cohort of 100 to 150 different subjects was used in addition to the 666-subject first cohort. To predict cytomegalovirus infection status, the study combined high-throughput TCR immunosequencing, statistical association of individual TCRs with disease status, and machine learning. A later analysis re-analyzed previously published TCR beta repertoires from 500 to 700 donors and added high-resolution HLA genotyping to study TCR occurrence patterns. The later analysis used no new phenotypic data to find candidate immune exposures, relying instead on TCR beta sequences and their occurrence across donors. An earlier analysis of fewer than 700 of the donors applied high-throughput TCR beta sequencing to assess whether each TCR beta V gene segment acted as functional or pseudogenic. Alongside the repertoire data, information on donor age, sex, ethnicity and CMV serostatus was compiled. In a later genetic analysis, genome-wide SNP genotypes for about 65% of the roughly 670 donors were used, and that subset was treated as a discovery cohort. All discovery cohort repertoires had been generated using a single sequencing platform. HLA typing included class I and class II loci at four-digit resolution. The number of typed donors differed by locus: about 629-630 for A, B, C, DRB1 and DQB1; 500 to 550 for DQA1; around 580 for DPA1; and some 470 for DPB1. Five DR-DQ haplotypes were treated as single units for association and clustering because of strong linkage in the cohort. Across around 400 genotyped donors of the cohort, an average of roughly 250,000 unique TCR beta nucleotide sequences per donor were sequenced, and 15% to 20% of those sequences were non-productive. Results the study describes overall, beyond this receptor: Only TCR beta chains were sequenced in this cohort, and the absence of alpha or paired-chain data limited detectable features. The classifier was reported to diagnose cytomegalovirus status with high specificity and sensitivity in both the original and validation cohorts. Because counts were too low, about 18 rarely observed V segments, including chromosome 9 orphons, were left out of the earlier analysis of 587 of the donors. In a later analysis, most CMV-associated TCR beta chains were found to appear HLA-restricted, with HLA associations seemingly driven largely by CMV exposure. In an earlier analysis of under 600 of the donors, most TCR beta V segments were observed in productive rearrangements about 87% or about 30% of the time, broadly matching IMGT annotations. Sequencing depth was assumed to be roughly uniform across donors in the presence/absence analyses, though that assumption may not hold. Because the 87-base-pair reads could not distinguish some IMGT-functional V segments, including TRBV6-2 and TRBV6-3, those segments were excluded. Compared with equally common non-associated chains, HLA-associated TCR beta chains in a later analysis were more clonally expanded and had lower generation probabilities. According to a later analysis, TCR association rates differed among HLA loci, with DRB1 alleles showing the most associated TCRs and HLA-C alleles showing the fewest. When HLA alleles, especially DR and DQ, strongly co-occurred, attributing TCR associations to individual alleles was difficult. Correlated functional status among segregating V segments might be attributable to linkage disequilibrium, but an unknown experimental factor could not be ruled out. In a later analysis, several top co-occurrence clusters were reported to appear linked to parvovirus B19, influenza, CMV and Epstein-Barr virus. According to a later genetic analysis, donors in an Asian-associated ancestry cluster had fewer N-insertions in productive TCRs than the approximately 610-donor mean. Because HLA typing was missing for some donors at each locus, association tests included only the typed subset. The study gave a list of some 150 TCR beta chains associated with cytomegalovirus. A further reported finding was that TCR beta sequences accurately predicted the HLA-A and HLA-B alleles for most subjects in the first cohort. A group of highly shared sequence variants was considered likely to be a technical artifact of the sequencing pipeline. An association between a missense DCLRE1C variant and V-gene and J-gene trimming of TCR beta chains was found in a later genetic analysis and replicated in an independent cohort. While some public TCRs were present in many individuals, most TCR sequences turned up only very rarely across donors. At a false discovery rate of 0.05, a later analysis linked approximately 18,000 TCR beta sequences to specific HLA alleles. The authors suggested that the approach could potentially be extended to other disease states and immunological phenotypes. A few of the identified cytomegalovirus-associated TCR beta chains were confirmed in vitro to be specific for cytomegalovirus antigens. The only immune exposure information available for the cohort was CMV serostatus.

The CDR3 starts with the cysteine, ends with the phenylalanine, and has 14 residues. Only the CDR3 DNA stays, 42 bases, in frame from base 1. CDR1 SEHNR and CDR2 FQNEAQ are derived from the germline V gene (reference sequence). V sheds 2 bases and J sheds 4 bases, leaving 8 bases between their ends. Library method: the immunoSEQ multiplex PCR assay. The multiplex PCR relied on a mix of 60 forward primers for TCR Vbeta segments and 13 reverse primers for TCR Jbeta segments. A multiplex PCR assay on genomic DNA amplified the CDR3 region of rearranged TCR beta genes. Amplified TCR beta libraries were sequenced as 87-base-pair reads on the Illumina HiSeq System. For the original study's pipeline: A later analysis counted 75 million to 100 million unique TCR beta chains across the 650 to 700 repertoires, and about 10 million of these chains were shared by at least two donors. Raw reads were error-corrected and collapsed into unique sequences by a nearest-neighbor algorithm in which closely related sequences were merged to remove PCR and sequencing errors. Alignment of CDR3 sequences to IMGT reference sequences was used to assign V, D and J gene segments. For a sequence to be retained, a match of at least six nucleotides to both a V gene segment and a J gene segment was required. Rearrangements were called productive when the CDR3 lacked stop codons and stayed in frame with V and J; all others were non-productive. Following IMGT convention, CDR3 was defined as the stretch from the second conserved V-encoded cysteine to the conserved J-encoded phenylalanine. The earlier analysis of 550 to 650 of the donors excluded any sequence lacking an unambiguous match to a single V gene segment. An earlier analysis of approximately 590 of the donors classified V segments as functional when productive rearrangements were above 56.7% and as segregating when the standard deviation between donors was above 5%. A statistical classification framework was built to diagnose cytomegalovirus status from the catalog of TCR beta chain sequences. A later analysis assigned V and J genes by comparing TCR nucleotide sequences with IMGT/GENE-DB human TR gene sequences. The TCRdist pipeline was used in a later analysis to assign CDR3 sequences and most-parsimonious VDJ recombination scenarios. A later analysis defined each TCR beta chain by its CDR3 amino acid sequence plus V-gene family, and excluded reads lacking a unique V-gene family. As a way to deal with suspected cross-contamination and a sequencing artifact, a later analysis dropped 592 nucleotide sequences that were highly shared and had low generation probability. In a later analysis, a clonal expansion index for each public chain was calculated from normalized within-repertoire ranks of inferred template counts. Generation probabilities in a later analysis came from a VDJ recombination model fitted to out-of-frame rearrangements, and those results were checked against IGoR. In a later analysis, TCR-TCR, TCR-HLA and TCR-CMV co-occurrence was scored with hypergeometric tests, and a repertoire-size bias correction was applied to TCR pairs. False discovery rates were estimated in a later analysis by permuting HLA or CMV assignments 20 times. In a later analysis, co-occurring TCRs were grouped using DBSCAN, and TCRdist sequence similarity was added for clustering within HLA-allele-positive subsets. For co-occurrence clustering, repertoires with fewer than 30,000 or more than 120,000 public chains were excluded, along with about five repertoires with anomalous nucleotide sharing. In TCRdb, the immuneACCESS table is reduced to in-frame sequences with V and J assigned. These tables do not hold every clone; where another copy was compared, an unresolved V gene accounts for under half, and the others remain unexplained. For V, J and clone size, that table is used; D and trimming come from the DNA. This sample holds around 150,000 clones; about 80% were observed only once. Around 1.5% of the sample goes to the ten largest clones.

Points on this clone: This receptor's antigen is unknown. Base qualities are not provided; no much larger clone lies one nucleotide away.

In total, 630 or so healthy bone marrow donors made up the cohort. All cohort members were sampled while nominally healthy, although unrecorded immune exposures were likely present. The donor was CMV seropositive and belonged to the group of about 290 seropositive cohort members. A peripheral blood sample was provided by each donor, and peripheral blood mononuclear cells were used for TCR beta sequencing. The Qiagen DNeasy Blood Extraction Kit was used to extract genomic DNA from the blood cell samples. The chain joins TRBV7-9 to TRBJ2-2, with the identity of the D gene unclear. Sequences were obtained from PBMCs. The clonotype originates from a man aged 25-40 years in good health and CMV-seropositive. The CDR3 has the sequence CASSLPWATGELFF. The DNA sequence is as follows: TGTGCCAGCAGCTTACCCTGGGCCACCGGGGAGCTGTTTTTT.